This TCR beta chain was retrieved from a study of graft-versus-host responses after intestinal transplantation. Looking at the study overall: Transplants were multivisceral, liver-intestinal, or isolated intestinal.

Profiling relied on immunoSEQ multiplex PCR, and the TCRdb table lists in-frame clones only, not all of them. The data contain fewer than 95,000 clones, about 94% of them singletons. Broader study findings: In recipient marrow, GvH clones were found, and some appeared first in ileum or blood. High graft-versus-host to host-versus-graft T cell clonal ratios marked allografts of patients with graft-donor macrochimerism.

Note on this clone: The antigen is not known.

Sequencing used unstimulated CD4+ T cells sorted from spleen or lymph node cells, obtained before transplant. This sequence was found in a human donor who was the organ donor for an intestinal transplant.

The CDR3 DNA is TGTGCCAGCAGGTCGTCCTACGAGCAGTACTTC. It yields the protein CASRSSYEQYF. This chain connects TRBV11-1 to TRBJ2-7, with D unresolved. Looked up from germline, CDR1 is SGHAT and CDR2 is FQDESV (reference sequence). Trimming pared 6 bases from V and 1 base from J, leaving 4 bases between. The CDR3 loop spans 11 amino acids.